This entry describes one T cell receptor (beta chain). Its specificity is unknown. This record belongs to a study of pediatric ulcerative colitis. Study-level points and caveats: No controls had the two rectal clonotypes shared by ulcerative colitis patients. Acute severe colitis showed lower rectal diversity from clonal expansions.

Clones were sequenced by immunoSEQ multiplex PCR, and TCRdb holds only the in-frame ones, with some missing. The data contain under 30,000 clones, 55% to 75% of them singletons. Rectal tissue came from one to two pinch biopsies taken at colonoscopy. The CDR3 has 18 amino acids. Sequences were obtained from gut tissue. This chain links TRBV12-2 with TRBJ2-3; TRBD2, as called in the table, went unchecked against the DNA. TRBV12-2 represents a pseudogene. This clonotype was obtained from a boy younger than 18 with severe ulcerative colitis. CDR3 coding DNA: TGTGCAAGTCGCTCAGCCAGCGAAACCGAGAATGCCACAGATACGCAGTATTTT. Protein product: CASRSASETENATDTQYF.